This TCR beta chain was captured by sequencing in a study of shared clonotypes between healthy human individuals. Germline V gene data show CDR1 as MGHDK and CDR2 as SYGVNS. The CDR3 has 18 residues. V gave up 4 bases and J gave up 0 bases, with 19 bases separating them. Produced via immunoSEQ multiplex PCR; TCRdb's table is partial and in-frame only. The sample has under 1,100,000 clones, about 80% seen once. The TCR sequence derives from a man aged 18 to 30 in good health. Some clones in this sample may be carry-over from other donors' samples. The sequenced sample consisted of memory CD4+ T cells from PBMCs. The subset denotes: CD45RA-negative fraction. The V call is TRBV25-1, the J call TRBJ1-3, with D possibly being TRBD1 (6 bases). For the CDR3, the DNA is TGTGCCAGCAGTGGTCGTGTGGAGGGGGGCTCCTCTGGAAACACCATATATTTT. Translation gives CASSGRVEGGSSGNTIYF.